A selection of T cell receptor beta chains follows, all from one sample in a study of blood T cell repertoires in COVID-19. Measured with immunoSEQ multiplex PCR; TCRdb has only the in-frame clones, and not every one. Here the sample spans roughly 27,000 clones, about 89% being singletons. The sequenced material came from peripheral blood. These receptors were collected from a human donor in a cohort sampled during active COVID-19. CDR3s include the opening cysteine and the closing phenylalanine or tryptophan. A D gene is named only where the DNA matches it firmly. Clone size is stated in some rows and not others, as once, few, many or a class when expanded.

size,J,D,V,CDR3,DNA
NA,TRBJ2-5,NA,TRBV4-1,CARSRLSVGLGEETQYF,TGCGCCCGCAGCCGCCTCTCGGTTGGTTTAGGAGAAGAGACCCAGTACTTC
NA,TRBJ2-5,TRBD1,TRBV10-3,CAISDPNHRGETQYF,TGTGCCATCAGTGATCCAAATCACAGGGGGGAGACCCAGTACTTC
NA,TRBJ1-5,NA,TRBV30,CAWSARHSNQPQHF,TGTGCCTGGAGTGCCAGACATAGCAATCAGCCCCAGCATTTT
NA,TRBJ2-1,TRBD1,TRBV19,CASSINRGRPNEQFF,TGTGCCAGTAGTATTAACAGGGGGAGGCCCAATGAGCAGTTCTTC
NA,TRBJ2-3,NA,TRBV6-2/TRBV6-3,CASSYTRADTQYF,TGTGCCAGCAGTTACACGAGGGCAGATACGCAGTATTTT
NA,TRBJ1-2,NA,TRBV9,CASSYQPRGTKGYTF,TGTGCCAGCAGCTACCAACCCAGGGGAACGAAGGGCTACACCTTC
NA,TRBJ2-7,NA,TRBV9,CASSPHDGTNYEQYF,TGTGCCAGCAGCCCCCACGATGGGACAAATTACGAGCAGTACTTC
NA,TRBJ1-2,NA,TRBV4-3,CASSQGGLDYGYTF,TGCGCCAGCAGCCAAGGAGGGCTGGACTATGGCTACACCTTC
NA,TRBJ2-5,NA,TRBV7-8,CASSLARGQETQYF,TGTGCCAGCAGCTTAGCGCGGGGCCAAGAGACCCAGTACTTC
NA,TRBJ2-2,NA,TRBV27,CASSFGQGQNTGELFF,TGTGCCAGCAGTTTTGGCCAGGGCCAGAACACCGGGGAGCTGTTTTTT
NA,TRBJ1-4,NA,TRBV6-5,CASRLTGSNEKLFF,TGTGCCAGCAGACTAACAGGGTCCAATGAAAAACTGTTTTTT
NA,TRBJ2-2,NA,TRBV5-1,CASSLGQNTGELFF,TGCGCCAGCAGCTTGGGACAGAACACCGGGGAGCTGTTTTTT
NA,TRBJ1-2,NA,TRBV2,CASRTEANYGYTF,TGTGCCAGCAGGACGGAGGCGAACTATGGCTACACCTTC
NA,TRBJ2-1,TRBD2,TRBV5-1,CASSARTSGTYNEQFF,TGCGCCAGCAGCGCCCGGACTAGCGGGACCTACAATGAGCAGTTCTTC
few,TRBJ1-1,TRBD1,TRBV18,CASSPGQGAAAEAFF,TGTGCCAGCTCACCAGGACAGGGGGCGGCCGCTGAAGCTTTCTTT
NA,TRBJ1-6,TRBD1,TRBV4-3,CASSQDDSGQGFTPLHF,TGCGCCAGCAGCCAAGATGATTCGGGACAGGGTTTTACACCCCTCCACTTT
NA,TRBJ2-1,NA,TRBV15,CATSGLRGSSYNEQFF,TGTGCCACCAGCGGGCTCCGGGGGTCCTCCTACAATGAGCAGTTCTTC
NA,TRBJ2-3,NA,TRBV20-1,CSASGAPDTQYF,TGCAGTGCCAGTGGGGCCCCAGATACGCAGTATTTT
NA,TRBJ2-3,TRBD1,TRBV9,CASSPPGQGEPPQYF,TGTGCCAGCAGCCCGCCGGGACAGGGGGAACCCCCGCAGTATTTT
NA,TRBJ1-1,NA,TRBV5-3,CARSFSTEAFF,TGTGCCAGAAGCTTTAGCACTGAAGCTTTCTTT
NA,TRBJ1-5,NA,TRBV11-1,CASSLDRVGQPQHF,TGTGCCAGCAGCTTAGACAGGGTGGGCCAGCCCCAGCATTTT
NA,TRBJ2-3,NA,TRBV5-3,CARSLVPDGGRSTDTQYF,TGTGCCAGAAGCTTGGTTCCTGACGGGGGGCGGAGCACAGATACGCAGTATTTT
NA,TRBJ2-5,TRBD1,TRBV9,CASSPDRAIETQYF,TGTGCCAGCAGCCCAGACAGGGCCATAGAGACCCAGTACTTC
NA,TRBJ2-3,NA,TRBV28,CASNSLGSTDTQYF,TGTGCCAGCAATTCTCTGGGCAGCACAGATACGCAGTATTTT
NA,TRBJ2-7,NA,TRBV29-1,CSVTGITLTYEQYF,TGCAGCGTCACCGGGATTACCTTGACCTACGAGCAGTACTTC
NA,TRBJ1-3,TRBD1,TRBV7-2,CASSLAGGQLYSGNTIYF,TGTGCCAGCAGCTTAGCAGGGGGACAGCTTTACTCTGGAAACACCATATATTTT
few,TRBJ2-7,TRBD2,TRBV2,CASSSPLAGASYEQYF,TGTGCCAGCAGCTCGCCGTTAGCGGGGGCCTCCTACGAGCAGTACTTC
NA,TRBJ2-3,TRBD1,TRBV29-1,CSVDGQGAIDTQYF,TGCAGCGTTGACGGACAGGGGGCTATAGATACGCAGTATTTT
NA,TRBJ1-2,NA,TRBV12-5,CASGLEGRYGYTF,TGTGCTAGTGGTTTAGAGGGGAGGTATGGCTACACCTTC
NA,TRBJ2-3,TRBD1,TRBV28,CASADRVGDTQYF,TGTGCCAGCGCGGACAGGGTCGGAGATACGCAGTATTTT
NA,TRBJ1-6,NA,TRBV3-1/TRBV3-2,CASSPSNSPLHF,TGTGCCAGCAGCCCCAGTAATTCACCCCTCCACTTT
NA,TRBJ1-5,TRBD1,TRBV28,CASRSTGWGNQPQHF,TGTGCCAGCAGGTCGACAGGGTGGGGCAATCAGCCCCAGCATTTT
NA,TRBJ1-2,TRBD1,TRBV19,CASSPQGGGYGYTF,TGTGCCAGTAGTCCTCAGGGGGGAGGCTATGGCTACACCTTC
NA,TRBJ2-1,TRBD2,TRBV10-3,CAIRTTSGVDEQLF,TGTGCCATCAGAACAACTAGCGGGGTTGATGAGCAGCTCTTC
NA,TRBJ1-4,NA,TRBV6-5,CASQVRGNEKLFF,TGTGCCAGCCAGGTGCGTGGTAATGAAAAACTGTTTTTT
NA,TRBJ1-1,NA,TRBV4-1,CASSQGRQATEAFF,TGCGCCAGCAGCCAAGGCCGGCAGGCCACTGAAGCTTTCTTT
NA,TRBJ1-1,NA,TRBV7-2,CASSPYMNTEAFF,TGTGCCAGCAGCCCGTACATGAACACTGAAGCTTTCTTT
NA,TRBJ2-5,TRBD1,TRBV5-4,CASSNAGTGQETQYF,TGTGCCAGCAGCAACGCCGGGACAGGGCAGGAGACCCAGTACTTC
few,TRBJ2-5,NA,TRBV19,CASSTVVQETQYF,TGTGCCAGTAGCACAGTGGTGCAAGAGACCCAGTACTTC
once,TRBJ1-1,NA,TRBV10-3,CATRRGFSTEAFF,TGTGCCACCAGACGGGGTTTTAGCACTGAAGCTTTCTTT